The 6 T cell receptor beta chains below were found in one sample sequenced in a study of response to subunit inactivated influenza vaccine. TCRdb reanalysed the RT-PCR reads using MiXCR and keeps one entry per CDR3 protein. The sample shows some 550,000 distinct CDR3 sequences, approximately 24% of them seen only once. In addition, the sample was reused for a study of T cells expressing NK-cell markers. This second study notes: 5'RACE template switching built TCR beta cDNA with unique molecular identifiers.

The sequenced sample was CD4+ T cells sorted from PBMCs, obtained less than 13 days after vaccination. The receptors stem from a man aged 45-60 years who received an inactivated influenza vaccine.

This clonotype has only one observation. The chain carries TRBV11-3 and TRBJ2-5, with a possible D match to TRBD1 (5 bases). The V end lost 0 bases, the J end lost 8 bases, and 7 bases lay between the germline ends. The CDR3 has 12 amino acids. CDR1 SGHNT and CDR2 YENEEA come from the germline V gene. DNA for the CDR3: TGTGCCAGCAGCTTAGATCAGGGAACCCAGTACTTC. Residues: CASSLDQGTQYF.

V is TRBV12-3 or TRBV12-4 and J is TRBJ1-2, with unresolved D. Trimming removed 3 bases from V and 6 bases from J, with 5 bases in between. This CDR3 is 11 amino acids long. DNA of the CDR3: TGTGCCAGCAGTTTTCTCCATGGCTACACCTTC. Its translation: CASSFLHGYTF.

This clonotype has just a few counts. This sequence joins TRBV10-3 and TRBJ2-1; 8 nucleotides agree with TRBD1. The CDR3 consists of 13 residues. Germline CDR1 and CDR2: ENHRY and SYGVKD. V dropped 2 bases and J dropped 10; count of bases not matched to a gene: 4. The CDR3 sequence: CAISEDTGGEQFF. The CDR3 nucleotides read TGTGCCATCAGTGAGGACACAGGGGGGGAGCAGTTCTTC.

V is TRBV2 and J is TRBJ2-2, with D maybe TRBD2 (6 bases). CDR1 is SNHLY and CDR2 is FYNNEI in the germline V gene. This CDR3 comprises 15 residues. Trimming left V 4 bases short and J 7 bases short, with 16 bases between. Written as DNA, the CDR3 is TGTGCCAGCAGTGCAAAGTGGGGAGGAATCGGGGAGCTGTTTTTT. Encoded protein: CASSAKWGGIGELFF.

This clonotype was found a few times. The gene calls are TRBV7-9 and TRBJ2-1; 7 bases line up with TRBD1. CDR1 and CDR2 (germline): SEHNR, FQNEAQ (reference sequence). This CDR3 has 15 residues. The junction had 13 bases not matched to a gene; V was cut back by 6 bases and J by 8 bases. This chain's CDR3 is CASRHTGDVDYEQFF. The CDR3 bases are TGTGCCAGCAGACACACAGGGGATGTGGACTATGAGCAGTTCTTC.

This clonotype showed up just a few times. V is TRBV20-1 and J is TRBJ1-1; D not certain. The CDR3 has 15 amino acids. Between the trimmed V and J ends, which lost 0 bases and 0 bases, there was a span of 11 bases. Germline V lookup: CDR1 DFQATT, CDR2 SNEGSKA (reference sequence). The CDR3 DNA reads as TGCAGTGCTAGAGATCAGGTGGGGATGAACACTGAAGCTTTCTTT. Its protein is CSARDQVGMNTEAFF.